A single sample is the source of the 5 T cell receptor beta chains below, sequenced in a study of cytomegalovirus exposure and HLA in healthy donors. Libraries were prepared by immunoSEQ multiplex PCR; TCRdb keeps only in-frame clonotypes and omits some of them. The data hold more than 95,000 clones, with 89% observed a single time. The sequenced sample consisted of PBMCs. The receptors originated from a woman between 18 and 29 years old in good health and CMV-seronegative.

The CDR3 nucleotides are TGTGCCAGCGGGTCAGGGGGTGAAATTTTGGATACGCAGTATTTT. Its protein is CASGSGGEILDTQYF. This chain links TRBV7-9 with TRBJ2-3, with 7 bases aligning to TRBD1. V dropped 8 bases and J dropped 6; count of bases not matched to a gene: 14. This CDR3 has 15 amino acids. The germline gives CDR1 SEHNR, CDR2 FQNEAQ (reference sequence).

The chain couples TRBV7-9 to TRBJ2-1, with 11 positions matching TRBD2. Germline CDR1 SEHNR, CDR2 FQNEAQ (reference sequence). The CDR3 consists of 17 residues. Unmatched junction bases numbered 5, after V lost 4 bases and J lost 0 bases. The CDR3 region has the DNA TGTGCCAGCAGCTACCGACTAGCGGGAAGCTCCTACAATGAGCAGTTCTTC. It translates to CASSYRLAGSSYNEQFF.

The V gene is TRBV5-1, the J gene TRBJ1-1, with 9 nucleotides matching TRBD1. The junction had 7 bases not matched to a gene; V was cut back by 4 bases and J by 6 bases. The CDR3 is made up of 14 amino acids. The germline CDR1 and CDR2 sequences are SGHRS and YFSETQ. The CDR3 protein is CASSGQGPLSEAFF. In nucleotides, the CDR3 is TGCGCCAGCAGCGGACAGGGGCCCCTCTCTGAAGCTTTCTTT.

The chain is built from TRBV7-8 and TRBJ1-2, with 7 bases matching TRBD1. The CDR3 spans 13 residues. CDR1 is SGHVS, CDR2 FQNEAQ, per germline. V shed 4 bases and J 8 bases; nucleotides not matched to a gene: 7. The CDR3 coding sequence is TGTGCCAGCAGCTCCCGACAGGGTAGCGGCTACACCTTC. This sequence encodes CASSSRQGSGYTF.

This rearrangement joins TRBV5-4 to TRBJ1-2; 7 bases are a match to TRBD1. Trimming cost V 3 bases and J 2 bases; bases outside gene matches: 7. The CDR3 is 15 amino acids. Germline V CDR1 and CDR2: SGHNT, YYREEE (reference sequence). In DNA, the CDR3 is TGTGCCAGCAGCTCAAGGACAGGCCCCAACTATGGCTACACCTTC. It specifies CASSSRTGPNYGYTF.